This T cell receptor beta chain was documented in a study of CD8+CD57+ T cells in acquired aplastic anemia. Study-wide results and limits: The CD8+CD57+ cells of patients were less diverse than their total CD4+ and CD8+ pools.

The use of genomic DNA as template underpinned the TCR beta VDJ and CDR3 profiling. In TCRdb, the reads were re-called with MiXCR into one record per CDR3 protein. The data contain 15,000 to 20,000 distinct CDR3 sequences, less than 45% of them seen just once; the ten biggest clones take up 70% to 90%. CD8+CD57+ cell expansion had been shown by flow cytometry in patients chosen for sequencing. Once CD8+CD57+ cells had been bead-enriched, they gave a mean 1.6 ug DNA. This clonotype turned up a few times. Its antigen is not known. The sequence was collected from a human donor with aplastic anemia. Input material: CD8+CD57+ T cells sorted from PBMCs. The subset here: bead-enriched CD8+CD57+ effector memory T cells from SAA patients.

CDR3 residues: CASAGQDLYEQYV. For the CDR3, the DNA is TGTGCCAGCGCAGGACAGGATCTCTACGAGCAGTACGTC. The chain links TRBV2 to TRBJ2-7; 7 positions match TRBD1. Unmatched junction bases numbered 7, after V lost 8 bases and J lost 3 bases. The CDR3 length is 13 residues. CDR1 is SNHLY and CDR2 is FYNNEI in the germline V gene.